What follows are 8 T cell receptor beta chains derived from one specimen sequenced in a study of tumor and adjacent non-tumor tissue in lung cancer. No cell sorting was done before RNA was extracted from the tissue. This non-tumor lung sample came from over 3 cm beyond the tumor edge. Three rounds of nested PCR, following a modified ARM-PCR protocol, produced the TCRbeta library. TCRdb used MiXCR to reprocess the multiplex PCR reads, holding one entry per CDR3 protein. The profile shows 80,000 to 100,000 distinct CDR3 sequences, less than 85% of them singletons. The sample taken for sequencing was distant non-tumor lung tissue. These receptors were taken from a man aged 60 to 69 with small cell lung cancer.

This clonotype was observed many times. This CDR3 reads CASSLAGEQYF. CDR3 coding DNA: TGTGCCAGCAGCTTAGCGGGCGAGCAGTACTTC. The rearrangement links TRBV7-8 to TRBJ2-7; D remains ambiguous. Germline CDR1 and CDR2: SGHVS and FQNEAQ. Trimming removed 0 bases from V and 6 bases from J, with 3 bases in between. The CDR3 runs to 11 residues.

Note on this clonotype: This may stem from a read error, because a much larger clone lies one nucleotide away. This chain links TRBV4-1 with TRBJ2-3; no definite D call. V lost 2 bases to trimming and J lost 6 bases, with 12 bases between them. Germline V gives CDR1 MGHRA, CDR2 YSYEKL. This CDR3 has 14 amino acids. CDR3 in amino acids: CASSQQSAGDTQYF. DNA for the CDR3: TGCGCCAGCAGCCAACAGTCGGCAGGTGATACGCAGTATTTT.

With regard to this clonotype: Its ends do not fully match the called genes, so a read error is possible. The V gene is TRBV11-2, the J gene TRBJ1-1; 12 positions agree with TRBD1. The CDR3 is 14 amino acids. Germline CDR1 is SGHAT and CDR2 is FQNNGV. CDR3 amino acids: CANSGDRGPTEAFF. The CDR3 bases are TGCGCCAACAGCGGGGACAGGGGGCCAACTGAAGCTTTCTTT.

Regarding this clonotype: At one of its ends the junction is not consistent with the germline gene, which may arise from a read error. This chain uses TRBV6-5 with TRBJ2-7, with TRBD2 as a possible D gene (6 bases). Germline lookup yields CDR1 MNHEY and CDR2 SVGAGI. The CDR3 totals 15 residues. The CDR3 here is CASCVFPGSSYEHYF. For the CDR3, the DNA is TGTGCCAGCTGTGTCTTTCCCGGGAGCTCCTACGAGCACTACTTC.

To note about this clonotype: One end of the junction is discordant with germline, which a read error may explain. The chain links TRBV6-2 or TRBV6-3 to TRBJ2-2; D is ambiguous. The germline V gene encodes CDR1 MNHEY and CDR2 SVGEGT. This CDR3 region has 13 residues. CDR3 in DNA: TGTGCCAGCTGTTATTTTTCAGCCGGGGAGCTGTTTTTT. It yields the protein CASCYFSAGELFF.

For this clonotype: A junction end diverges from the germline sequence, so it may reflect a read error. The V and J genes are TRBV10-2 and TRBJ1-1; D ambiguous. The CDR3 consists of 13 residues. Germline V gene data show CDR1 as WSHSY and CDR2 as SAAADI. The CDR3 nucleotides are TGTGCCAGCAGCCCCTGCATGAACACTGAAGCTTTCTTT. It encodes CASSPCMNTEAFF.

For the CDR3, the DNA is TGTGCCAGCAGTGCCCCGAATGGAGGGCCCGGCGGGGAGCTGTTTTTT. Translating it yields CASSAPNGGPGGELFF. The genes are TRBV6-6 and TRBJ2-2; weak D call: TRBD2 (6 bases). Germline CDR1 and CDR2: MNHNY and SVGAGI (reference sequence). CDR3 length: 16 residues. With 5 bases removed from V and 7 bases from J, the gap between germline ends came to 20 bases.

This chain connects TRBV6-6 to TRBJ1-2; no clear D. Trimming cost V 7 bases and J 9 bases, with 21 bases left between them. Germline V lookup: CDR1 MNHNY, CDR2 SVGAGI (reference sequence). There are 14 residues in the CDR3. CDR3 amino acids: CASTQHEADYSYTF. The CDR3 region has the DNA TGTGCCAGCACCCAACATGAGGCAGATTATAGCTACACCTTC.